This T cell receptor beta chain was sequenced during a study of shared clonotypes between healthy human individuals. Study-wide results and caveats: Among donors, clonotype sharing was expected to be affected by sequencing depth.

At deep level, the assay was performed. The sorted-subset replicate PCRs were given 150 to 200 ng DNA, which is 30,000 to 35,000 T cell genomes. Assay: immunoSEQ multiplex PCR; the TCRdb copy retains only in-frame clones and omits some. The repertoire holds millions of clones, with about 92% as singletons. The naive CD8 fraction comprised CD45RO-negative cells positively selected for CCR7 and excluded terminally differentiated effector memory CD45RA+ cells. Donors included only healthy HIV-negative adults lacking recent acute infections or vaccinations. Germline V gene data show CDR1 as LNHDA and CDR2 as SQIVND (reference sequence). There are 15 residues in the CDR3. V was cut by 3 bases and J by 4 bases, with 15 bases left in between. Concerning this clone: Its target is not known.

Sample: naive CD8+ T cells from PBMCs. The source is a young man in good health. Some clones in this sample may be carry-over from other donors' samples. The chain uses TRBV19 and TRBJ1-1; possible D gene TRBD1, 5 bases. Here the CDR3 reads CASSIRSFGGTEAFF. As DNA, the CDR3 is TGTGCCAGTAGTATTCGGTCCTTTGGGGGCACTGAAGCTTTCTTT.